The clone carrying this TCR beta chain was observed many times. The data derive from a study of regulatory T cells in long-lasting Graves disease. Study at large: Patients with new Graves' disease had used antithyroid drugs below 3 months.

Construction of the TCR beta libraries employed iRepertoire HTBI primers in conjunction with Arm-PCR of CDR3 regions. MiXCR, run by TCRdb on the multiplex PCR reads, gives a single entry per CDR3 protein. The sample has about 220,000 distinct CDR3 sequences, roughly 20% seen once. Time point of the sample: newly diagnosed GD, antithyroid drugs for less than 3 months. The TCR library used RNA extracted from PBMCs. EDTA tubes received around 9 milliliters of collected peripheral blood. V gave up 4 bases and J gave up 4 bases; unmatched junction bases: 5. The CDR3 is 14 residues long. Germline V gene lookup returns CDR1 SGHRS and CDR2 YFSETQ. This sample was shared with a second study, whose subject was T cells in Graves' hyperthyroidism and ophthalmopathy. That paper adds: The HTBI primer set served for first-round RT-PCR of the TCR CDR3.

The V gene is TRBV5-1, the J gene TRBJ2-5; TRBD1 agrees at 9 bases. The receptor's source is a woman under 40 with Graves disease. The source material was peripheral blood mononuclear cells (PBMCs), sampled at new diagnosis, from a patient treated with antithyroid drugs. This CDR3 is CASSQQGAGETQYF. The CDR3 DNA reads TGCGCCAGCAGCCAACAGGGGGCGGGAGAGACCCAGTACTTC. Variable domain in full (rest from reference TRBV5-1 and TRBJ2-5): KAGVTQTPRYLIKTRGQQVTLSCSPISGHRSVSWYQQTPGQGLQFLFEYFSETQRNKGNFPGRFSGRQFSNSRSEMNVSTLELGDSALYLCASSQQGAGETQYFGPGTRLLVL.